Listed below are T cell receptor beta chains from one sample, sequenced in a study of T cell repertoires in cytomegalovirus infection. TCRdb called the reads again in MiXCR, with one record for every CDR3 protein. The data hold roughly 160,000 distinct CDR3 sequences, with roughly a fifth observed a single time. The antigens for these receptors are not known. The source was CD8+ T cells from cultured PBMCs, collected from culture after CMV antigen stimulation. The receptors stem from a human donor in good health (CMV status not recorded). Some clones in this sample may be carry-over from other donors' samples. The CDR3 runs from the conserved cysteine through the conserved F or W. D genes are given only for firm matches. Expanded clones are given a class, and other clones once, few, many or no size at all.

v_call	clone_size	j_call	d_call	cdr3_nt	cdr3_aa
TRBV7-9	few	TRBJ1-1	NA	TGTGCCAGCAGCTTGGCGGCCGGGGAGATGACTGAAGCTTTCTTT	CASSLAAGEMTEAFF
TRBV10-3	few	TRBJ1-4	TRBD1	TGTGCCATCGCCGGGACAGTAAATGAAAAACTGTTTTTT	CAIAGTVNEKLFF
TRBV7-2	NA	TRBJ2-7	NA	TGTGCCAGCAGCTTACGGCGTAGGGCAGCCTACGAGCAGTACTTC	CASSLRRRAAYEQYF
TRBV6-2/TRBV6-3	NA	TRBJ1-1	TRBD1	TGTGCCAGCAGTTCCCGGGACAGGGGTCTCGGCACTGAAGCTTTCTTT	CASSSRDRGLGTEAFF
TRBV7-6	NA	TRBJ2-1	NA	TGTGCCAGCAGCTTAGATCTGGGAGTAGAGGTCTACAATGAGCAGTTCTTC	CASSLDLGVEVYNEQFF
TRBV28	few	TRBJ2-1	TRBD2	TGTGCCAGCAGTTTACTTATCGGGACTAGCGATCGCTACAATGAGCAGTTCTTC	CASSLLIGTSDRYNEQFF
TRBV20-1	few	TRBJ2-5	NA	TGCAGTGCTAGAGGTACAGACCAAGAGACCCAGTACTTC	CSARGTDQETQYF
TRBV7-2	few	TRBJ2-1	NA	TGTGCCAGCAGCCTTACCTACAATGAGCAGTTCTTC	CASSLTYNEQFF
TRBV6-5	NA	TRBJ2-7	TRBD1	TGTGCCAGCAGTCCTTGGACAGGCGAGACCTACGAGCAGTACTTC	CASSPWTGETYEQYF
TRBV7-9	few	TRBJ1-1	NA	TGTGCCAGCAGCTTAACATCCAGTGTCGAAGCTTTCTTT	CASSLTSSVEAFF
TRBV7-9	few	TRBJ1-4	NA	TGTGCCAGCAGCTTAGGGGAGACTTCGAATGAAAAACTGTTTTTT	CASSLGETSNEKLFF
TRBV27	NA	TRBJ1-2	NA	TGTGCCAGCAGTTTATTTGAGGGGTATGGCTACACCTTC	CASSLFEGYGYTF
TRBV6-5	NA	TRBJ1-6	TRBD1	TGTGCCAGCAGGTTAGACAGGGGCACAATTCGCGATGCCTTCTACTCACCCCTCCACTTT	CASRLDRGTIRDAFYSPLHF
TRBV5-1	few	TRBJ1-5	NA	TGCGCCAGCAGCTTGGCAGGGTCGGGTCAGCCCCAGCATTTT	CASSLAGSGQPQHF
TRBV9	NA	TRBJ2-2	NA	TGTGCCAGCAGCCCTACGGCGGGGCCGAGGAACACCGGGGAGCTGTTTTTT	CASSPTAGPRNTGELFF
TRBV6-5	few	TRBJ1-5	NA	TGTGCCTGCGATACTGGGTTTGATCCCGGGCAAGATAGCAATCAGCCCCAGCATTTT	CACDTGFDPGQDSNQPQHF
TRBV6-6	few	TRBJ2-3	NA	TGTGCCTCTGGGGGCCTTATTACAGATACGCAGTATTTT	CASGGLITDTQYF
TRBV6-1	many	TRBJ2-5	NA	TGTGCCAGCACCCCCATTACAGGGAAGGAGGAGACCCAGTACTTC	CASTPITGKEETQYF
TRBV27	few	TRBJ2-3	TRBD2	TGTGCCAGCAGTTTACGGGAGCGGGGGGTGGGCACAGATACGCAGTATTTT	CASSLRERGVGTDTQYF
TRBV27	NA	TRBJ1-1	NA	TGTGCCAGCAGTTCCCTCGCTACAGGGTGGGGGGGGACTGAAGCTTTCTTT	CASSSLATGWGGTEAFF
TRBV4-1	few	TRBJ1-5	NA	TGCGCCAGCAGCCAAGACCGTAGGGGGTCTCAGCCCCAGCATTTT	CASSQDRRGSQPQHF
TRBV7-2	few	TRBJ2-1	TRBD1	TGTGCCAGCAGCCAACAGGGGGCGGGTAATGAGCAGTTCTTC	CASSQQGAGNEQFF
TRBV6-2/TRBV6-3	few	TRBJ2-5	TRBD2	TGTGCCAGCAGTTACGGACTAGCGGGGCAACAAGAGACCCAGTACTTC	CASSYGLAGQQETQYF
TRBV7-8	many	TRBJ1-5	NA	TGTGCCAGCAGCCGACTCAAAGGACGGGTTGATCAGCCCCAGCATTTT	CASSRLKGRVDQPQHF
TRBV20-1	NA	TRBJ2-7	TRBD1	TGCAGTGCTAGGTCTGCGTCCAGGGGGAACGAGCAGTACTTC	CSARSASRGNEQYF
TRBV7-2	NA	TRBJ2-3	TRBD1	TGTGCCAGCAGCTTAACGTGGAGCACAGGGGGAGATACGCAGTATTTT	CASSLTWSTGGDTQYF
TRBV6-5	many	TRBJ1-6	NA	TGTGCCAGCAGTCTGACGCCGTACAGGGCCAAGCCCGGATCACCCCTCCACTTT	CASSLTPYRAKPGSPLHF
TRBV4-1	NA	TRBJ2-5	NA	TGCGCCAGCAGCCAACGGAGAGGGGGACAAGAGACCCAGTACTTC	CASSQRRGGQETQYF
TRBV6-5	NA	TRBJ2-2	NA	TGTGCCAGCAGTTACTCGATTGGCGGTCCGAACACCGGGGAGCTGTTTTTT	CASSYSIGGPNTGELFF
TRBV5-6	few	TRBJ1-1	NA	TGTGCCAGCAGCTTGGCCCAGTGGAACACTGAAGCTTTCTTT	CASSLAQWNTEAFF